Below, 29 T cell receptor beta chains from the same sample are listed, as sequenced in a study of early T cells in non-severe SARS-CoV-2 infection. A single record per CDR3 protein comes from TCRdb applying MiXCR to the 5' RACE reads. Of about 55,000 distinct CDR3 sequences listed, about 15% are singletons. Source: whole blood, taken at baseline. The receptors shown here come from an adult who was a healthcare worker with PCR-confirmed SARS-CoV-2 infection or an uninfected control (not recorded which).

The CDR3 loop is CSVVGSGSGANVLTF. CDR3 in DNA: TGCAGCGTTGTGGGTAGCGGCTCTGGGGCCAACGTCCTGACTTTC. The rearrangement uses TRBV29-1 and TRBJ2-6; D perhaps matches TRBD2 (6 bases). CDR3 length equals 15 residues. Trimming removed 4 bases at V and 0 bases at J, with 10 bases between. Germline V gene data show CDR1 as SQVTM and CDR2 as ANQGSEA. The full variable domain, completed using reference TRBV29-1 and TRBJ2-6, is SAVISQKPSRDICQRGTSLTIQCQVDSQVTMMFWYRQQPGQSLTLIATANQGSEATYESGFVIDKFPISRPNLTFSTLTVSNMSPEDSSIYLCSVVGSGSGANVLTFGAGSRLTVL.

V and J are TRBV7-2 and TRBJ2-3, with TRBD2 matching over 8 bases. Germline V gene lookup returns CDR1 SGHTA and CDR2 FQGNSA. The CDR3 spans 16 residues. Unmatched junction bases numbered 7, after V lost 4 bases and J lost 1 base. For the CDR3, the DNA is TGTGCCAGCAGCTCCAGTCGGGGGGGCCGCACAGATACGCAGTATTTT. Translation: CASSSSRGGRTDTQYF. Full variable domain (missing parts from reference TRBV7-2 and TRBJ2-3): GAGVSQSPSNKVTEKGKDVELRCDPISGHTALYWYRQSLGQGLEFLIYFQGNSAPDKSGLPSDRFSAERTGGSVSTLTIQRTQQEDSAVYLCASSSSRGGRTDTQYFGPGTRLTVL.

The V gene is TRBV28, the J gene TRBJ1-1, with D possibly TRBD1 on 6 matching bases. Germline assignment: CDR1 MDHEN and CDR2 SYDVKM. Trimming took 1 base from V and 8 from J, leaving 14 bases between them. The CDR3 has 14 residues. DNA for the CDR3: TGTGCCAGCAGTTTATTTAGGGGGACGATAGAAGCTTTCTTT. It encodes CASSLFRGTIEAFF. The full variable domain, in which reference TRBV28 and TRBJ1-1 provide the parts outside the CDR3, is DVKVTQSSRYLVKRTGEKVFLECVQDMDHENMFWYRQDPGLGLRLIYFSYDVKMKEKGDIPEGYSVSREKKERFSLILESASTNQTSMYLCASSLFRGTIEAFFGQGTRLTVV.

This clonotype was counted ten times or more. The CDR3: CASSAGTGNSPLHF. DNA of the CDR3: TGTGCCAGCAGCGCCGGGACAGGAAATTCACCCCTCCACTTT. V gene TRBV5-6 combines with J gene TRBJ1-6, with 8 positions matching TRBD1. The length of the CDR3 is 14 residues. Germline V gene lookup returns CDR1 SGHDT and CDR2 YYEEEE. The J segment lost 7 bases and the V segment lost 4 bases, leaving 4 bases of the junction unmatched.

This clonotype appeared a few times. This CDR3 reads CASSRTPVGPYEQYF. The CDR3, as DNA: TGTGCCAGTAGTAGAACACCCGTTGGCCCCTACGAGCAGTACTTC. The chain has TRBV19 and TRBJ2-7, with D hard to call. Germline values: CDR1 LNHDA, CDR2 SQIVND (reference sequence). Trimming shortened V by 4 bases and J by 2 bases, and 15 bases separated the two germline ends. This CDR3 contains 15 residues.

This chain links TRBV28 with TRBJ1-6; unclear D gene. V was clipped by 3 bases and J by 13 bases, with 7 bases between them. The CDR3 runs 11 residues. Germline V gene lookup returns CDR1 MDHEN and CDR2 SYDVKM. The CDR3 loop reads CASSFPTPLHF. CDR3 coding DNA: TGTGCCAGCAGTTTCCCTACCCCCCTCCACTTT.

This rearrangement joins TRBV19 to TRBJ2-1; no reliable D call. The V end was cut by 6 bases, the J end by 0 bases, with 9 bases between. There are 14 residues in the CDR3. Germline V CDR1 and CDR2: LNHDA, SQIVND (reference sequence). The CDR3 DNA is TGTGCCAGTAGCGAGACTTCCTCCTACAATGAGCAGTTCTTC. Protein: CASSETSSYNEQFF. Full variable domain (remainder filled in from reference TRBV19 and TRBJ2-1): DGGITQSPKYLFRKEGQNVTLSCEQNLNHDAMYWYRQDPGQGLRLIYYSQIVNDFQKGDIAEGYSVSREKKESFPLTVTSAQKNPTAFYLCASSETSSYNEQFFGPGTRLTVL.

The chain combines TRBV10-3 with TRBJ2-1; 11 bases align to TRBD1. V was clipped by 2 bases and J by 8 bases; unmatched bases: 5. The CDR3 is 15 residues long. The germline V gene has CDR1 ENHRY and CDR2 SYGVKD. In nucleotides, the CDR3 is TGTGCCATCAGTGAGGGACAGGGGGCTGCGGATGAGCAGTTCTTC. It yields the protein CAISEGQGAADEQFF.

This clonotype was counted many times. The rearrangement joins TRBV11-2 to TRBJ2-3; D might be TRBD2 (5 bases). In germline, CDR1 is SGHAT, CDR2 FQNNGV. The CDR3 covers 16 residues. V shed 5 bases and J shed 4 bases, with 19 bases lying between them. CDR3 coding DNA: TGTGCCAGCAGCCCAAGTCGGACCCGGAGGTCAGATACGCAGTATTTT. This sequence encodes CASSPSRTRRSDTQYF.

The genes are TRBV20-1 and TRBJ2-7; the match to TRBD1 covers 10 bases. Germline V gene data show CDR1 as DFQATT and CDR2 as SNEGSKA (reference sequence). The CDR3 sequence is 14 residues long. Losses at the gene ends were 2 bases for V and 4 bases for J; bases not matched to a gene: 5. CDR3 protein: CSARQTGGGYEQYF. The DNA of the CDR3 is TGCAGTGCTAGACAGACAGGGGGCGGGTACGAGCAGTACTTC.

This chain uses TRBV29-1 with TRBJ2-7; possible D gene TRBD1, 5 bases. The V gene's germline CDR1 is SQVTM and CDR2 ANQGSEA. The CDR3 runs to 13 residues. Trimming left V 2 bases short and J 3 bases short, with 11 bases between. The CDR3 is CSVEFGAGYEQYF. The CDR3 DNA sequence: TGCAGCGTTGAATTTGGGGCAGGCTACGAGCAGTACTTC.

The table lists this clonotype with many counts. The J gene is TRBJ2-1, the V gene TRBV24-1; TRBD1 is a possible D gene (5 bases). From germline, CDR1 is KGHDR and CDR2 SFDVKD. Trimming removed 3 bases at V and 3 bases at J, with 17 bases between. The CDR3 sequence is 17 residues long. CDR3 DNA: TGTGCCACCAGTGATCGACCACCCCGAAGGGGCTACAATGAGCAGTTCTTC. This gives the protein CATSDRPPRRGYNEQFF.

This clonotype was observed a handful of times. This chain links TRBV11-2 with TRBJ2-5; 10 positions match TRBD2. The V gene end was trimmed by 3 bases and the J gene end by 5 bases; junction bases not matched to a gene: 12. The CDR3 contains 17 residues. The germline V gene encodes CDR1 SGHAT and CDR2 FQNNGV. The CDR3, as DNA: TGTGCCAGCAGCTTGTCAGGAAGCGGGGGGGCCGGTGAGACCCAGTACTTC. This translates into CASSLSGSGGAGETQYF.

The CDR3 region is CSVGGAGNSPLHF. In nucleotides, the CDR3 is TGCAGTGTAGGGGGCGCCGGTAATTCACCCCTCCACTTT. This chain joins TRBV20-1 and TRBJ1-6, with 7 bases fitting TRBD1. This CDR3 contains 13 residues. Germline CDR1 is DFQATT and CDR2 is SNEGSKA (reference sequence). The V and J ends lost 7 bases and 6 bases, in that order; junction bases with no gene match: 6.

This chain links TRBV11-2 with TRBJ2-7; D call uncertain. V lost 3 bases to trimming and J lost 6 bases, with 6 bases between them. Germline values: CDR1 SGHAT, CDR2 FQNNGV. The CDR3 runs to 11 residues. The CDR3 loop is CASSFISEQYF. CDR3 DNA: TGTGCCAGCAGCTTTATATCCGAGCAGTACTTC.

The chain carries TRBV20-1 and TRBJ2-3; 11 bases fit TRBD1. V trimming: 5 bases; J trimming: 4 bases; junction bases outside the gene matches: 2. The CDR3 has 13 residues. CDR1 is DFQATT, CDR2 SNEGSKA, per germline (reference sequence). CDR3 loop: CSAGTGGADTQYF. The CDR3 DNA sequence: TGCAGTGCTGGGACAGGGGGAGCAGATACGCAGTATTTT.

This clonotype occurred a few times. V is TRBV29-1 and J is TRBJ2-2; 9 bases are shared with TRBD1. Germline loops: CDR1 SQVTM, CDR2 ANQGSEA. The CDR3 length is 14 residues. The V segment lost 4 bases and the J segment 2 bases; nucleotides outside the gene matches: 2. The CDR3 coding sequence is TGCAGCGTTGGGACAGGGGAAAACACCGGGGAGCTGTTTTTT. Protein: CSVGTGENTGELFF.

This clonotype was recorded many times. The J gene is TRBJ1-4, the V gene TRBV14; D possibly corresponds to TRBD1 (5 bases). This CDR3 has 14 amino acids. V was trimmed by 4 bases and J by 5 bases, leaving 11 bases between them. The germline CDR1 and CDR2 sequences are SGHDN and FVKESK. CDR3 DNA sequence: TGTGCCAGCAGCCGGGACGGACTAAATGAAAAACTGTTTTTT. Encoded protein: CASSRDGLNEKLFF.

V and J are TRBV3-1 and TRBJ1-4, with 10 bases aligning to TRBD1. The CDR3 length is 16 residues. V lost 6 bases to trimming and J lost 3 bases; unmatched junction nucleotides: 7. Germline V gives CDR1 LGHDT, CDR2 YNNKEL (reference sequence). In DNA, the CDR3 is TGTGCCAGCAGAGGGACAGGGGTTATGGCTAATGAAAAACTGTTTTTT. It codes for CASRGTGVMANEKLFF.

The table lists this clonotype with many counts. The rearrangement joins TRBV3-1 to TRBJ2-5; D possibly corresponds to TRBD1 (6 bases). This CDR3 has 14 amino acids. Germline values: CDR1 LGHDT, CDR2 YNNKEL (reference sequence). Trimming stripped 4 bases from V and 7 bases from J, with 16 bases between. The CDR3 loop is CASSPGNQGRTQYF. As DNA, the CDR3 is TGTGCCAGCAGCCCCGGGAATCAGGGGCGGACCCAGTACTTC.

This clonotype was found a few times. The chain has TRBV13 and TRBJ2-2; no definite D call. Germline CDR1 PRHDT, CDR2 FYEKMQ (reference sequence). Trimming shortened V by 5 bases and J by 7 bases, and 11 bases separated the two germline ends. CDR3 length: 13 amino acids. In DNA, the CDR3 is TGTGCCAGCAGCCCCCAATTGGGCGGGGAGCTGTTTTTT. Amino acids: CASSPQLGGELFF.

This clonotype was observed a handful of times. The chain combines TRBV4-1 with TRBJ2-7, with D possibly called TRBD1 or TRBD2 (5 bases each). V lost 1 base and J 2 bases, leaving 12 bases between the germline ends. The germline V gene has CDR1 MGHRA and CDR2 YSYEKL. CDR3 size: 15 residues. DNA for the CDR3: TGCGCCAGCAGCCAAGTGCCCCGGGGACCCTACGAGCAGTACTTC. This sequence encodes CASSQVPRGPYEQYF.

This clonotype was detected a few times. The CDR3 DNA is TGTGCCAGCAGTTGGGACAGTTATCAGCCCCAGCATTTT. This codes for CASSWDSYQPQHF. V gene TRBV6-5 combines with J gene TRBJ1-5, with TRBD1 identical over 7 bases. The CDR3 is 13 amino acids. Germline CDR1 reads MNHEY; CDR2 reads SVGAGI. V lost 4 bases and J lost 5; bases outside the gene matches: 2.

In its sample, this clonotype was seen many times. The J gene is TRBJ2-2, the V gene TRBV7-8; D possibly corresponds to TRBD1 (6 bases). The CDR3 is made up of 13 amino acids. CDR1 and CDR2 (germline): SGHVS, FQNEAQ. V was trimmed by 8 bases and J by 0 bases, leaving 7 bases between them. For the CDR3, the DNA is TGTGCCAGCGGACAGCCGAACACCGGGGAGCTGTTTTTT. Encoded protein: CASGQPNTGELFF.

This chain links TRBV19 with TRBJ2-1, with 9 nucleotides matching TRBD2. CDR3 size: 16 residues. Germline V lookup: CDR1 LNHDA, CDR2 SQIVND (reference sequence). After removal of 4 bases from V and 0 bases from J, the junction contained 4 bases not matched to a gene. For the CDR3, the DNA is TGTGCCAGTAGTAACCTAGCGGGGCCCTCCTACAATGAGCAGTTCTTC. This translates into CASSNLAGPSYNEQFF.

J is TRBJ2-3 and V is TRBV5-1; D possibly corresponds to TRBD2 (5 bases). Germline CDR1 reads SGHRS; CDR2 reads YFSETQ. The ends were cut back, 0 bases at V and 0 bases at J, with 11 bases in the middle. The CDR3 totals 16 residues. CDR3 DNA: TGCGCCAGCAGCTTGGGGGCGGACTGGAGCACAGATACGCAGTATTTT. Its translation: CASSLGADWSTDTQYF.

This clonotype was detected only a few times. V gene TRBV12-3 or TRBV12-4 combines with J gene TRBJ2-3; 9 bases match TRBD1. The J segment lost 4 bases and the V segment lost 7 bases, leaving 6 bases of the junction unmatched. The CDR3 is 14 amino acids. CDR3 residues: CASTHRGQADTQYF. The CDR3 nucleotides are TGTGCCAGCACCCACAGGGGGCAGGCAGATACGCAGTATTTT.

The chain uses TRBV6-2 or TRBV6-3 and TRBJ2-7; 11 positions match TRBD1. CDR1 is MNHEY, CDR2 SVGEGT, per germline. The CDR3 loop spans 17 amino acids. The V and J ends lost 1 base and 5 bases, in that order; junction bases with no gene match: 10. CDR3 sequence: CASSYFAGTGGFDEQYF. In DNA, the CDR3 is TGTGCCAGCAGTTACTTTGCCGGGACAGGGGGGTTTGACGAGCAGTACTTC.

This chain uses TRBV5-1 with TRBJ2-5; no definite D call. V was shortened by 0 bases and J by 2 bases, with 5 bases between the two germline ends. Germline CDR1 and CDR2: SGHRS and YFSETQ. The CDR3 spans 13 residues. CDR3 sequence reads: CASSLGEQETQYF. In nucleotides, the CDR3 is TGCGCCAGCAGCTTGGGCGAGCAAGAGACCCAGTACTTC.